A selection of T cell receptor beta chains follows, all from one sample in a study of Ad26.COV2.S vaccination and SARS-CoV-2 variants. Produced via immunoSEQ multiplex PCR; TCRdb's table is partial and in-frame only. Seen here are roughly 450,000 clones, around nine tenths observed once, and the top ten hold over 9%. Sequenced material: peripheral blood, taken in a trial of Ad26.COV2.S vaccine versus placebo. The receptors were sampled from a person aged 18-60 years who received the Ad26.COV2.S COVID-19 vaccine or a placebo. CDR3s include the opening cysteine and the closing phenylalanine or tryptophan. D genes are given only for firm matches. Only part of the rows carry a size: once, few, many, or a class if the clone is expanded.

>16|TRBV11-2|TRBD2|.|TRBJ2-1
TGTGCCAGCAGCTTAGCCCTTAGCGGGCCCCCCAATGAGCAGTTCTTC
CASSLALSGPPNEQFF
>14|TRBV7-2|.|.|TRBJ2-1
TGTGCCAGCAGCTTAGACGGCCAGGGGAATGAGCAGTTCTTC
CASSLDGQGNEQFF
>14|TRBV3-1/TRBV3-2|.|.|TRBJ1-2
TGTGCCAGCAGCCAAGGTGGGACTAACTATGGCTACACCTTC
CASSQGGTNYGYTF
>16|TRBV7-9|TRBD2|.|TRBJ2-5
TGTGCCAGCAGCTTAGAGGCGGGAGGGGGAATGGAGACCCAGTACTTC
CASSLEAGGGMETQYF
>11|TRBV29-1|.|.|TRBJ2-5
TGCAGCGGGGGATCTCAAGAGACCCAGTACTTC
CSGGSQETQYF
>14|TRBV19|TRBD1|.|TRBJ2-3
TGTGCCAGTAGCCCGACAGGGACCACAGATACGCAGTATTTT
CASSPTGTTDTQYF
>17|TRBV9|TRBD2|.|TRBJ2-3
TGTGCCAGCAGCGATCGACTAGCGGGAGATAGTACAGATACGCAGTATTTT
CASSDRLAGDSTDTQYF
>15|TRBV5-4|TRBD1|.|TRBJ2-5
TGTGCCAGCAGCTTGGGCTGGACAGGTCAAGAGACCCAGTACTTC
CASSLGWTGQETQYF
>15|TRBV2|TRBD2|.|TRBJ2-1
TGTGCCAGCAGTGAAGGACTAGCGGGAGCGGCTGAGCAGTTCTTC
CASSEGLAGAAEQFF
>15|TRBV6-5|TRBD1|.|TRBJ2-1
TGTGCCAGCAGCTCGGGGGACAGGGACTACAATGAGCAGTTCTTC
CASSSGDRDYNEQFF
>14|TRBV11-2|.|.|TRBJ2-7
TGTGCCAGCAGCTTAGAGGCGGGGTTAGACGAGCAGTACTTC
CASSLEAGLDEQYF
>15|TRBV28|.|.|TRBJ2-2
TGTGCCAGCAGTACCCGGAAGCTTGGGTCCGGGGAGCTGTTTTTT
CASSTRKLGSGELFF
>16|TRBV28|TRBD2|.|TRBJ2-2
TGTGCCAGCAGCCTCCGGGGACTAGCGACCACCGGGGAGCTGTTTTTT
CASSLRGLATTGELFF
>13|TRBV18|.|.|TRBJ2-1
TGTGCCAGCTCACCACCGGGCGTCAATGAGCAGTTCTTC
CASSPPGVNEQFF
>19|TRBV15|.|few|TRBJ2-7
TGTGCCACCAGCAGAGATTCCCCCTTGAGGTCGCGTCGGGCCTACGAGCAGTACTTC
CATSRDSPLRSRRAYEQYF
>16|TRBV27|TRBD1|.|TRBJ1-1
TGTGCCAGCAGTCTCCGACAGGGGATGAAGAACACTGAAGCTTTCTTT
CASSLRQGMKNTEAFF
>15|TRBV7-2|.|.|TRBJ1-1
TGTGCCAGCAGCGTAAGACCGAACATGAACACTGAAGCTTTCTTT
CASSVRPNMNTEAFF
>15|TRBV18|TRBD1|.|TRBJ1-5
TGTGCCAGCTCACTCCTTGGGACAGGGGCTCAGCCCCAGCATTTT
CASSLLGTGAQPQHF
>12|TRBV29-1|.|.|TRBJ2-3
TGCAGCGCTATTAGACAGTTAGATACGCAGTATTTT
CSAIRQLDTQYF
>14|TRBV3-1/TRBV3-2|TRBD1|few|TRBJ1-6
TGTGCCAGCAGGCCGACAGGGGGTAATTCACCCCTCCACTTT
CASRPTGGNSPLHF
>15|TRBV7-9|.|.|TRBJ2-3
TGTGCCAGCAGCTCCGGACGGGAAAGGCAGTATACGCAGTATTTT
CASSSGRERQYTQYF
>14|TRBV7-9|.|.|TRBJ2-3
TGTGCCAGCAGCTTATTGGCAGTTACAGATACGCAGTATTTT
CASSLLAVTDTQYF
>16|TRBV28|TRBD1|.|TRBJ1-6
TGTGCCAGCAGTTCACGAACCGGGACAGAGAGCCCACCCCTCCACTTT
CASSSRTGTESPPLHF
>15|TRBV7-2|.|.|TRBJ1-4
TGTGCCAGCAGCTTAGCTGCAACAACTAATGAAAAACTGTTTTTT
CASSLAATTNEKLFF
>18|TRBV7-9|TRBD2|.|TRBJ2-1
TGTGCCAGCAGCCCCCGGACTAGCGGGGGGCGTCTGAACAATGAGCAGTTCTTC
CASSPRTSGGRLNNEQFF
>13|TRBV7-9|.|.|TRBJ2-2
TGTGCCAGCAGCTTAGCGGAAGCCGGGGAGCTGTTTTTT
CASSLAEAGELFF
>15|TRBV5-1|TRBD1|.|TRBJ2-7
TGCGCCAGCAGCTTTAATGGCAGGGGGCACTACGAGCAGTACTTC
CASSFNGRGHYEQYF
>11|TRBV13|.|once|TRBJ2-1
TGTGCCAGCAGCTTAGGCCCAGAGCAGTTCTTC
CASSLGPEQFF
>14|TRBV7-2|.|.|TRBJ2-5
TGTGCCAGCAGCCCAGCAAGGGAGTGGATGACCCAGTACTTC
CASSPAREWMTQYF
>18|TRBV5-5|TRBD1|.|TRBJ1-1
TGTGCCAGCAGCTTGGACCCAGGGGGCGCAGGGAGTCGGACTGAAGCTTTCTTT
CASSLDPGGAGSRTEAFF
>11|TRBV30|.|.|TRBJ2-4
TGTGCCTGGAGGCTACCAGGCATTCAGTACTTC
CAWRLPGIQYF
>14|TRBV4-1|.|.|TRBJ1-2
TGCGCCAGCAGCCATCCCCTCGGGGTGGAAGGCTACACCTTC
CASSHPLGVEGYTF
>14|TRBV14|.|.|TRBJ2-3
TGTGCCAGCAGGTCGACTAGGGGGGCAGATACGCAGTATTTT
CASRSTRGADTQYF
>12|TRBV6-2/TRBV6-3|.|once|TRBJ2-3
TGTGCCAGCAGCCACAGGGCAGATACGCAGTATTTT
CASSHRADTQYF
>16|TRBV2|TRBD1|.|TRBJ1-4
TGTGCCAGCAGCCCGATAGACAGGGCGAACTATGAAAAACTGTTTTTT
CASSPIDRANYEKLFF
>18|TRBV5-1|TRBD2|.|TRBJ2-7
TGCGCCAGCAGCTTCGGGACTAGCGGGAGCATTATGGCCGGCGAGCAGTACTTC
CASSFGTSGSIMAGEQYF
>15|TRBV28|TRBD1|.|TRBJ1-6
TGTGCCAGCAGTCCCCCGACAGGGGTTAATTCACCCCTCCACTTT
CASSPPTGVNSPLHF
>16|TRBV7-7|TRBD2|.|TRBJ2-3
TGTGCTAGCAGCCTTGGGGCGGGGGGTGGCACAGATACGCAGTATTTT
CASSLGAGGGTDTQYF
>14|TRBV11-2|.|.|TRBJ2-1
TGTGCCAGCAAAGTGGACAGCTCCTACAATGAGCAGTTCTTC
CASKVDSSYNEQFF
>10|TRBV5-8|.|.|TRBJ2-1
TGTGCCAGTTCGCGCGGCGAGCAGTTCTTC
CASSRGEQFF
>17|TRBV10-3|TRBD2|.|TRBJ2-2
TGTGCCATCAGCGCGACTAGCGGGATGGTGGGGACCGGGGAGCTGTTTTTT
CAISATSGMVGTGELFF
>18|TRBV7-9|TRBD2|.|TRBJ2-7
TGTGCCAGCAGCCATAGGTCGGGATCGCTAGCGGGAGATTACGAGCAGTACTTC
CASSHRSGSLAGDYEQYF